Following are 25 T cell receptor beta chains from one sample sequenced in a study. One entry per CDR3 protein results from TCRdb running MiXCR on the 5' RACE reads. The repertoire includes approximately 60,000 distinct CDR3 sequences, around a quarter of them detected once, and 3% to 3.5% sits in the top ten. The specimen sequenced was tumor-infiltrating memory CD4+ T cells sorted from the breast tumor. Noted subset: memory CD4+ T cells, CD4+CD45RO+CD25-. The receptors here all came from a female donor with breast cancer.

This sequence joins TRBV29-1 and TRBJ2-3, with 7 bases lining up with TRBD1. The CDR3 is made up of 18 amino acids. Germline-derived CDR1 and CDR2 are SQVTM and ANQGSEA. Trimming cost V 0 bases and J 4 bases; bases outside gene matches: 16. CDR3 nucleotide sequence: TGCAGCGTTGAAGAGGCTCATGACTACAGGGGCAGCCCAGATACGCAGTATTTT. As protein: CSVEEAHDYRGSPDTQYF.

This clonotype was counted between two and nine times. This rearrangement joins TRBV5-1 to TRBJ1-2; TRBD1 might be the D (6 bases). This CDR3 has 15 residues. Germline V CDR1 and CDR2: SGHRS, YFSETQ. With 4 bases removed from V and 4 bases from J, the gap between germline ends came to 17 bases. The CDR3 sequence is CASSTRPQGSYGYTF. The CDR3 nucleotides read TGCGCCAGCAGCACCCGACCCCAGGGGAGCTATGGCTACACCTTC.

In its sample, this clonotype was seen a few times. This rearrangement joins TRBV5-1 to TRBJ2-3, with D perhaps TRBD1 (6 bases). Germline V gives CDR1 SGHRS, CDR2 YFSETQ. Trimming shortened V by 6 bases and J by 2 bases, and 13 bases separated the two germline ends. The CDR3 totals 14 residues. The CDR3 DNA reads as TGCGCCAGCACGAGACAGGAACACACAGATACGCAGTATTTT. This encodes CASTRQEHTDTQYF.

This clonotype was counted at least ten times. The chain combines TRBV5-5 with TRBJ2-7; maybe TRBD1 (6 bases). The CDR3 spans 13 residues. Looked up from germline, CDR1 is SGHKS and CDR2 is YYEKEE (reference sequence). V lost 2 bases and J 2 bases, leaving 8 bases between the germline ends. CDR3 DNA sequence: TGTGCCAGCAGCTTACAGGGAACCTACGAGCAGTACTTC. Protein product: CASSLQGTYEQYF.

This clonotype was counted between two and nine times. The gene calls are TRBV7-9 and TRBJ2-3; no definite D call. CDR3 size: 14 residues. The germline gives CDR1 SEHNR, CDR2 FQNEAQ (reference sequence). Trimming pared 3 bases from V and 0 bases from J, leaving 7 bases between. CDR3 in amino acids: CASSFHMSTDTQYF. In DNA form, the CDR3 reads TGTGCCAGCAGCTTTCATATGAGCACAGATACGCAGTATTTT.

V and J are TRBV11-1 and TRBJ2-1, with D unresolved. This CDR3 is 13 amino acids long. V lost 1 base, J lost 6 bases, and 7 bases lay in between. Per germline, CDR1 SGHAT and CDR2 FQDESV (reference sequence). As DNA, the CDR3 is TGTGCCAGCAGCTTAGGTCCTAGCAATGAGCAGTTCTTC. The encoded protein is CASSLGPSNEQFF.

The chain recombines TRBV6-5 with TRBJ1-2; no reliable D call. There are 14 residues in the CDR3. The V end was cut by 6 bases, the J end by 0 bases, with 11 bases between. Germline loops: CDR1 MNHEY, CDR2 SVGAGI. DNA for the CDR3: TGTGCCAGCAGACGGACTGTAGCTAACTATGGCTACACCTTC. Translation: CASRRTVANYGYTF.

The V gene is TRBV19, the J gene TRBJ1-5; no firm D call. V lost 5 bases and J 6 bases, leaving 11 bases between the germline ends. The CDR3 loop spans 13 amino acids. Germline CDR1 reads LNHDA; CDR2 reads SQIVND (reference sequence). The CDR3 loop reads CASSEGMGQPQHF. CDR3 in DNA: TGTGCCAGTAGTGAAGGGATGGGTCAGCCCCAGCATTTT.

This clonotype has just a few counts. The J gene is TRBJ1-4, the V gene TRBV5-1, with D possibly being TRBD1 (5 bases). V gave up 0 bases and J gave up 8 bases, with 17 bases separating them. CDR3 size: 16 residues. Germline-derived CDR1 and CDR2 are SGHRS and YFSETQ. The CDR3 spells CASSLDPMGEEEKLFF. As DNA, the CDR3 is TGCGCCAGCAGCTTGGACCCGATGGGGGAGGAGGAAAAACTGTTTTTT. Combining the CDR3 with reference TRBV5-1 and TRBJ1-4 gives the whole variable domain KAGVTQTPRYLIKTRGQQVTLSCSPISGHRSVSWYQQTPGQGLQFLFEYFSETQRNKGNFPGRFSGRQFSNSRSEMNVSTLELGDSALYLCASSLDPMGEEEKLFFGSGTQLSVL.

This clonotype was recorded a few times. The chain combines TRBV11-3 with TRBJ2-2, with D possibly matching TRBD2 (6 bases). Germline values: CDR1 SGHNT, CDR2 YENEEA. CDR3 length: 16 amino acids. Trimming cost V 5 bases and J 4 bases, with 17 bases left between them. CDR3 loop: CASSPSWGVGTGELFF. The CDR3 nucleotides read TGTGCCAGCAGCCCTAGCTGGGGGGTCGGCACCGGGGAGCTGTTTTTT.

This clonotype appeared a few times. The chain joins TRBV18 to TRBJ2-5; no clear D. V lost 4 bases, J lost 2 bases, and 8 bases lay in between. There are 13 residues in the CDR3. Per the germline V gene, CDR1 is KGHSH and CDR2 is LQKENI. This chain's CDR3 is CASSLRQQETQYF. CDR3 DNA sequence: TGTGCCAGCTCACTTCGGCAGCAAGAGACCCAGTACTTC.

This clonotype was counted only a few times. The J gene is TRBJ1-3, the V gene TRBV24-1; D is unclear. From germline, CDR1 is KGHDR and CDR2 SFDVKD. The germline V and J ends were trimmed by 6 bases and 4 bases, with 6 bases remaining between them. The CDR3 spans 12 residues. CDR3 loop: CATSLDGNTIYF. CDR3 DNA: TGTGCCACCAGTCTAGACGGAAACACCATATATTTT.

This chain connects TRBV29-1 to TRBJ1-1; D is perhaps TRBD1 (5 bases). The germline V gene encodes CDR1 SQVTM and CDR2 ANQGSEA. Trimming cost V 6 bases and J 4 bases, with 15 bases left between them. This CDR3 has 13 residues. The CDR3 bases are TGCAGCGTCAACCAGGGTAGGGGCACTGAAGCTTTCTTT. Translating it yields CSVNQGRGTEAFF.

This clonotype has only a few counts. The rearrangement joins TRBV7-9 to TRBJ2-3; D ambiguous. CDR1 SEHNR and CDR2 FQNEAQ come from the germline V gene (reference sequence). V lost 3 bases to trimming and J lost 6 bases, with 10 bases between them. The CDR3 spans 13 residues. This CDR3 reads CASSLSFTDTQYF. The DNA for the CDR3 is TGTGCCAGCAGCTTGAGCTTCACGGATACGCAGTATTTT. Full variable domain (missing parts from reference TRBV7-9 and TRBJ2-3): DTGVSQNPRHKITKRGQNVTFRCDPISEHNRLYWYRQTLGQGPEFLTYFQNEAQLEKSRLLSDRFSAERPKGSFSTLEIQRTEQGDSAMYLCASSLSFTDTQYFGPGTRLTVL.

In its sample, this clonotype was seen a few times. The chain is built from TRBV20-1 and TRBJ2-3; D not certain. This CDR3 contains 14 residues. Germline V gene sequence: CDR1 DFQATT, CDR2 SNEGSKA (reference sequence). Trimming removed 4 bases from V and 2 bases from J, with 13 bases in between. In DNA, the CDR3 is TGCAGTGCTATACAGTTGGTCGCCACAGATACGCAGTATTTT. Translating gives CSAIQLVATDTQYF.

The chain links TRBV5-4 to TRBJ2-2; D is perhaps TRBD2 (6 bases). The CDR3 spans 15 residues. Trimming took 1 base from V and 4 from J, leaving 11 bases between them. Germline V gene data show CDR1 as SGHNT and CDR2 as YYREEE (reference sequence). The CDR3 DNA follows: TGTGCCAGCAGCTTGATGGCACTAGCCACCGGGGAGCTGTTTTTT. It codes for CASSLMALATGELFF.

This chain connects TRBV7-2 to TRBJ1-6; 8 positions agree with TRBD1. With V trimmed by 6 bases and J by 8 bases, 12 bases remained unmatched. The CDR3 spans 16 residues. The germline V gene encodes CDR1 SGHTA and CDR2 FQGNSA. Written as DNA, the CDR3 is TGTGCCAGCAGTCGCATTCCGGGACAGGTCGATTCACCCCTCCACTTT. It codes for CASSRIPGQVDSPLHF.

In its sample, this clonotype was seen many times. The V gene is TRBV7-9, the J gene TRBJ1-1; D may be TRBD1 (5 bases). This CDR3 is 15 amino acids long. The germline V gene has CDR1 SEHNR and CDR2 FQNEAQ (reference sequence). With 3 bases removed from V and 5 bases from J, the gap between germline ends came to 16 bases. The CDR3 protein is CASSLALGRDTEAFF. For the CDR3, the DNA is TGTGCCAGCAGCTTGGCCCTTGGCAGGGATACTGAAGCTTTCTTT. Complete variable domain (other parts from reference TRBV7-9 and TRBJ1-1): DTGVSQNPRHKITKRGQNVTFRCDPISEHNRLYWYRQTLGQGPEFLTYFQNEAQLEKSRLLSDRFSAERPKGSFSTLEIQRTEQGDSAMYLCASSLALGRDTEAFFGQGTRLTVV.

This clonotype was detected a few times. CDR3: CASSLDRSSGSREQFF. CDR3 DNA: TGTGCCAGCAGCTTAGATCGGTCTAGCGGGAGTCGTGAGCAGTTCTTC. The rearrangement uses TRBV7-2 and TRBJ2-1, with 10 positions matching TRBD2. In germline, CDR1 is SGHTA, CDR2 FQGNSA. CDR3 size: 16 residues. With 1 base clipped from V and 9 bases from J, the junction kept 9 bases outside the gene matches.

The chain employs TRBV10-3 and TRBJ1-2; D not certain. The CDR3 is made up of 12 amino acids. Germline V CDR1 and CDR2: ENHRY, SYGVKD. V was pared by 3 bases and J by 6 bases, with 8 bases between. This CDR3 reads CAISDNVDGYTF. The CDR3 DNA reads as TGTGCCATCAGTGACAACGTAGATGGCTACACCTTC.

This sequence joins TRBV7-8 and TRBJ2-7; D remains unclear. The CDR3 spans 13 residues. Trimming removed 3 bases at V and 0 bases at J, with 6 bases between. Germline CDR1 is SGHVS and CDR2 is FQNEAQ. The CDR3 DNA reads as TGTGCCAGCAGCTTCCGGACCTCCTACGAGCAGTACTTC. Protein sequence: CASSFRTSYEQYF. Combining the CDR3 with reference TRBV7-8 and TRBJ2-7 gives the whole variable domain GAGVSQSPRYKVAKRGQDVALRCDPISGHVSLFWYQQALGQGPEFLTYFQNEAQLDKSGLPSDRFFAERPEGSVSTLKIQRTQQEDSAVYLCASSFRTSYEQYFGPGTRLTVT.

This clonotype was detected only a few times. CDR3 loop: CSAPERRGSTDTQYF. CDR3 DNA sequence: TGCAGTGCTCCCGAGCGGAGAGGGAGCACAGATACGCAGTATTTT. V usage is TRBV20-1 and J usage is TRBJ2-3, with D maybe TRBD2 (5 bases). Per the germline V gene, CDR1 is DFQATT and CDR2 is SNEGSKA (reference sequence). The CDR3 sequence is 15 residues long. The germline V and J ends were trimmed by 5 bases and 0 bases, with 15 bases remaining between them.

This clonotype was counted between two and nine times. This sequence joins TRBV6-5 and TRBJ2-3; TRBD2 matches at 10 bases. The germline V gene has CDR1 MNHEY and CDR2 SVGAGI. The CDR3 runs to 16 residues. The J segment lost 3 bases and the V segment lost 4 bases, leaving 7 bases of the junction unmatched. CDR3 loop: CASSSEREGHTDTQYF. Here the CDR3 DNA reads TGTGCCAGCAGTTCCGAGCGGGAGGGCCATACAGATACGCAGTATTTT.

As concerns this clonotype: It may be a read error: a sequence one base away is much more abundant. The chain employs TRBV7-3 and TRBJ2-3; D is uncertain. Germline V gene data show CDR1 as SGHTA and CDR2 as FQGTGA. The CDR3 has 14 residues. V lost 0 bases and J 1 base, leaving 5 bases between the germline ends. The CDR3 protein is CASSLTLGTDTQYF. The CDR3 coding sequence is TGTGCCAGCAGCTTAACCCTGGGCACAGATACGCAGTATTTT.

The chain uses TRBV5-1 and TRBJ1-3; no clear D gene. The ends were cut back, 4 bases at V and 7 bases at J, with 12 bases in the middle. The CDR3 consists of 13 residues. Germline V CDR1 and CDR2: SGHRS, YFSETQ. In nucleotides, the CDR3 is TGCGCCAGCAGCGCACAAATAGGGAACACCATATATTTT. Its protein product is CASSAQIGNTIYF.